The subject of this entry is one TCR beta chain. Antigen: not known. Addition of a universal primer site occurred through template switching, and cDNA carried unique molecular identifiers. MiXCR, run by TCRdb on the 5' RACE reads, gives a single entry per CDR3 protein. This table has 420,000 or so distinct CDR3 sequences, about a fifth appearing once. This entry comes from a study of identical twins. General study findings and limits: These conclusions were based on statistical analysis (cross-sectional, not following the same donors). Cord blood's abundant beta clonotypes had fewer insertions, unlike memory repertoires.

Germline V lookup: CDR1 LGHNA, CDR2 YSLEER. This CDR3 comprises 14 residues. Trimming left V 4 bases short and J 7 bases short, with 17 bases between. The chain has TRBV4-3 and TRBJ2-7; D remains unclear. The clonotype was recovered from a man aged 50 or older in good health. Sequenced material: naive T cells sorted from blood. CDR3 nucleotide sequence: TGCGCCAGCAGCCTAGGCCCGGGCCCAAGTGAGCAGTACTTC. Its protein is CASSLGPGPSEQYF.